This TCR beta chain was found in a study of Graves' ophthalmopathy and Graves' hyperthyroidism. From RNA, the CDR3 regions of TCR beta chains were amplified and sequenced. In the first round, RT-PCR was carried out with HTBI primers, and a multiplex PCR formed the second round. One entry per CDR3 protein, called by TCRdb with MiXCR from the multiplex PCR reads. The profile covers 300,000 or so distinct CDR3 sequences, with around a sixth appearing a single time and approximately 13% taken by the ten largest. V was pared by 3 bases and J by 1 base, with 9 bases between. This CDR3 contains 14 residues. This clonotype was counted many times.

This TCR was recovered from an adult man with Graves' ophthalmopathy. This sequence joins TRBV12-3 or TRBV12-4 and TRBJ1-1; D is ambiguous. The sequenced sample consisted of peripheral blood. The CDR3 is CASSFSQENTEAFF. Here the CDR3 DNA reads TGTGCCAGCAGTTTTAGTCAGGAGAACACTGAAGCTTTCTTT.